This passage covers 10 T cell receptor beta chains from one sample sequenced in a study of cytotoxic CD8 clonotypes in ibrutinib-treated CLL. The method was immunoSEQ multiplex PCR; TCRdb's version includes in-frame clones alone and lacks a portion of them. The sample includes 150,000 or so clones, more than 75% of them seen just once. Material: PBMCs, obtained after 36 months of ibrutinib treatment. These receptors originate from a human donor with chronic lymphocytic leukemia.

The chain employs TRBV5-1 and TRBJ1-2, with a weak D call TRBD1 (6 bases). Germline V gene sequence: CDR1 SGHRS, CDR2 YFSETQ. V dropped 4 bases and J dropped 0 bases, with 13 bases sitting between them. The CDR3 has 15 residues. The DNA of the CDR3 is TGCGCCAGCAGCCCCCTGGACAGCTCTAACTATGGCTACACCTTC. It is translated as CASSPLDSSNYGYTF.

The chain is built from TRBV30 and TRBJ1-3, with D hard to call. Trimming removed 1 base from V and 1 base from J, with 5 bases in between. The CDR3 spans 13 residues. Germline lookup yields CDR1 GTSNPN and CDR2 SVGIG (reference sequence). The CDR3 DNA follows: TGTGCCTGGAGTGCTCTTTCTGGAAACACCATATATTTT. It specifies CAWSALSGNTIYF.

The chain employs TRBV19 and TRBJ1-4, with TRBD1 matching over 7 bases. Germline CDR1 LNHDA, CDR2 SQIVND (reference sequence). This CDR3 contains 14 residues. V lost 8 bases and J lost 2; bases outside the gene matches: 5. The CDR3 DNA sequence: TGTGCCAGTGGACCGACAGGGACTAATGAAAAACTGTTTTTT. Its protein product is CASGPTGTNEKLFF.

The J gene is TRBJ2-1, the V gene TRBV11-2; tentatively, D is TRBD2 (5 bases). The V end lost 5 bases, the J end lost 10 bases, and 9 bases lay between the germline ends. Per germline, CDR1 SGHAT and CDR2 FQNNGV. This CDR3 has 11 residues. The CDR3 protein is CASSAQREQFF. Written as DNA, the CDR3 is TGTGCCAGCAGCGCGCAGCGGGAGCAGTTCTTC. Full variable domain (missing parts from reference TRBV11-2 and TRBJ2-1): EAGVAQSPRYKIIEKRQSVAFWCNPISGHATLYWYQQILGQGPKLLIQFQNNGVVDDSQLPKDRFSAERLKGVDSTLKIQPAKLEDSAVYLCASSAQREQFFGPGTRLTVL.

In its sample, this clone was seen once. J is TRBJ2-7 and V is TRBV30, with TRBD2 matching 10 bases. Germline CDR1 is GTSNPN and CDR2 is SVGIG (reference sequence). The CDR3 has 16 residues. Trimming at V came to 4 bases and at J to 6 bases, leaving 15 bases not matched to a gene. The chain's CDR3 is CAWKEIWLAGVCEQYF. CDR3 bases: TGTGCCTGGAAGGAGATCTGGCTAGCGGGAGTATGCGAGCAGTACTTC.

The J gene is TRBJ1-1, the V gene TRBV18, with D perhaps matching TRBD1 (6 bases). V was pared by 3 bases and J by 4 bases, with 12 bases between. The CDR3 totals 14 residues. Germline lookup yields CDR1 KGHSH and CDR2 LQKENI. CDR3 in amino acids: CASSPGASPTEAFF. Written as DNA, the CDR3 is TGTGCCAGCTCACCGGGGGCTAGTCCCACTGAAGCTTTCTTT.

The chain employs TRBV19 and TRBJ2-6; D is unclear. This CDR3 is 16 amino acids long. V lost 5 bases and J lost 0, with 11 bases in between. Germline CDR1 is LNHDA and CDR2 is SQIVND (reference sequence). For the CDR3, the DNA is TGTGCCAGTAGTCTCCGGGCCTACTCTGGGGCCAACGTCCTGACTTTC. Its protein is CASSLRAYSGANVLTF.

This chain joins TRBV7-3 and TRBJ1-2; possibly TRBD1 for D (5 bases). The CDR3 runs 16 residues. V lost 2 bases and J lost 3, with 16 bases in between. Germline V gene sequence: CDR1 SGHTA, CDR2 FQGTGA. The CDR3 nucleotides are TGTGCCAGCAGCTTACGTCAGGGAGGCAGACACTATGGCTACACCTTC. Its protein product is CASSLRQGGRHYGYTF.

The V gene is TRBV6-6, the J gene TRBJ2-5, with D possibly being TRBD1 (6 bases). Trimming pared 8 bases from V and 2 bases from J, leaving 9 bases between. This CDR3 contains 12 residues. CDR1 is MNHNY, CDR2 SVGAGI, per germline (reference sequence). The CDR3 DNA follows: TGTGCCAGCCGGACAGAGCAAGAGACCCAGTACTTC. Amino acid sequence: CASRTEQETQYF.

V usage is TRBV28 and J usage is TRBJ1-2, with 7 positions matching TRBD1. Germline V CDR1 and CDR2: MDHEN, SYDVKM. The CDR3 spans 18 residues. V lost 5 bases and J lost 2; bases outside the gene matches: 17. As DNA, the CDR3 is TGTGCCAGCAGTACCCACAGGGGTGAGGCCCGTGGGAACTATGGCTACACCTTC. It yields the protein CASSTHRGEARGNYGYTF.